Listed below are T cell receptor beta chains from one sample, sequenced in a study of T-cell reconstitution after alpha-beta-depleted transplantation in children. One entry per CDR3 protein, called by TCRdb with MiXCR from the PCR reads. The sample lists 490,000 or so distinct CDR3 sequences, around 13% occurring once. Sample: PBMCs from the stem cell graft donor, taken from the stem cell graft. The source of these receptors is a human donor who donated a stem cell graft to a child with combined immunodeficiency. Each CDR3 is given with its conserved first and last residue. A D gene is named only where the DNA matches it firmly. Size is omitted from some rows. Given values are once, few, many or a class for expanded clones.

clone_size	v_call	j_call	d_call	cdr3_nt	cdr3_aa
NA	TRBV6-2/TRBV6-3	TRBJ2-1	TRBD1	TGTGCCAGCAGCCCAACCGGGACAGGTGGCAATGAGCAGTTCTTC	CASSPTGTGGNEQFF
many	TRBV20-1	TRBJ2-4	NA	TGCAGTGCTAGAAAGGGGCTGGGCAAAAACATTCAGTACTTC	CSARKGLGKNIQYF
NA	TRBV5-1	TRBJ2-3	NA	TGCGCCAGCAGTTTCGCAGGGGGGGCAGATACGCAGTATTTT	CASSFAGGADTQYF
NA	TRBV9	TRBJ1-1	NA	TGTGCCAGCAGCGCCGTATTAGGGGGGGGCACTGAAGCTTTCTTT	CASSAVLGGGTEAFF
many	TRBV24-1	TRBJ2-6	NA	TGTGCCACCAGTGATAATGGGGCTGGGGCCAACGTCCTGACTTTC	CATSDNGAGANVLTF
NA	TRBV29-1	TRBJ2-1	NA	TGCAGCGTTGACGGCTTCGGGAGTTTGGGACTTCACAATGAGCAGTTCTTC	CSVDGFGSLGLHNEQFF
few	TRBV10-3	TRBJ2-7	NA	TGTGCCATCATGCGGGGCGTCTCCTACGAGCAGTACTTC	CAIMRGVSYEQYF
few	TRBV12-3/TRBV12-4	TRBJ2-7	NA	TGTGCCAGCAGTCAAAACGGGCCCCTTGGGTACGAGCAGTACTTC	CASSQNGPLGYEQYF
NA	TRBV5-1	TRBJ2-7	TRBD2	TGCGCCAGCAGCTTGGGAGCGGGGGACACCTACGAGCAGTACTTC	CASSLGAGDTYEQYF
many	TRBV7-2	TRBJ2-3	NA	TGTGCCAGCAGCAAGGACCGGAGACGCGGTACGCAGTATTTT	CASSKDRRRGTQYF
NA	TRBV12-3/TRBV12-4	TRBJ2-1	NA	TGTGCCAGCAACCCCACCCCGAGTGTACAGGCAAAGTTCTTC	CASNPTPSVQAKFF
few	TRBV5-5	TRBJ1-6	NA	TGTGCCAGCAGCTTGGAAAGGATTCCACCCCTCCACTTT	CASSLERIPPLHF
few	TRBV12-3/TRBV12-4	TRBJ1-3	NA	TGTGCCAGCAGTTTTCAGTCATCTGGAAACACCATATATTTT	CASSFQSSGNTIYF
NA	TRBV12-3/TRBV12-4	TRBJ2-7	NA	TGTGCCAGCAGTTTAAGGGGGGAATCCTACGAGCAGTACTTC	CASSLRGESYEQYF
many	TRBV12-3/TRBV12-4	TRBJ1-1	NA	TGTGCCAGCAGTTTAAGGGGGGGTGCTGAAGCTTTCTTT	CASSLRGGAEAFF
NA	TRBV2	TRBJ2-7	NA	TGTGCCAGGAGCCTTTTCCGGGGCTCCTACGAGCAGTACTTC	CARSLFRGSYEQYF
few	TRBV7-2	TRBJ1-4	TRBD1	TGTGCCAGCAGCGCCAATGTCGCGACAGGGAGGGGGAAACTGTTTTTT	CASSANVATGRGKLFF
many	TRBV12-3/TRBV12-4	TRBJ2-3	NA	TGTGCCAGCAGTTTAGTTACTAGCACAGATACGCAGTATTTT	CASSLVTSTDTQYF
NA	TRBV3-1	TRBJ2-5	NA	TGTGCCAGCAGCCAAGAGACACACTACCAAGAGACCCAGTACTTC	CASSQETHYQETQYF
NA	TRBV30	TRBJ1-2	NA	TGTGCCTGGAGTAGGCAGGGCTATGGCTACACCTTC	CAWSRQGYGYTF
NA	TRBV18	TRBJ2-7	TRBD1	TGTGCCAGCTCGGCCTCGGGGACAGCTTCCTACGAGCAGTACTTC	CASSASGTASYEQYF
few	TRBV12-3/TRBV12-4	TRBJ1-5	NA	TGTGCCAGCAGTTCTTCCGGGCCCTATAGCAATCAGCCCCAGCATTTT	CASSSSGPYSNQPQHF
many	TRBV5-1	TRBJ2-3	NA	TGCGCCAGCAGGCGACTAACTAGCACAGATACGCAGTATTTT	CASRRLTSTDTQYF
few	TRBV6-2/TRBV6-3	TRBJ2-7	TRBD2	TGTGCCAGCAGTCCCAGGACTAGCGGGGGTTACGAGCAGTACTTC	CASSPRTSGGYEQYF
NA	TRBV4-3	TRBJ2-2	NA	TGCGCCAGCAGCCAAGATTGGGTACTTGGCACCGGGGAGCTGTTTTTT	CASSQDWVLGTGELFF
once	TRBV7-2	TRBJ1-2	TRBD1	TGTGCCAGCAGCTTAGTGGCAGGGGGTAATTATATGGGAGGCTACACCTTC	CASSLVAGGNYMGGYTF
few	TRBV15	TRBJ2-3	TRBD1	TGTGCCACCAGCAGAGAGGGACAGGGTGCAGATACGCAGTATTTT	CATSREGQGADTQYF
few	TRBV12-3/TRBV12-4	TRBJ2-1	TRBD2	TGTGCCAGCAGCACCCTTACTAGCGAGGGGCGGTACAATGAGCAGTTCTTC	CASSTLTSEGRYNEQFF
few	TRBV20-1	TRBJ2-3	TRBD1	TGCAGTGCCCTCGGGACAGTCTCCACAGATACGCAGTATTTT	CSALGTVSTDTQYF
NA	TRBV11-2	TRBJ2-4	NA	TGTGCCAGCAGCCCGGGCCTGGGGGATGTGACCAAAAACATTCAGTACTTC	CASSPGLGDVTKNIQYF
many	TRBV12-3/TRBV12-4	TRBJ1-5	NA	TGTGCCAGCAGTTTGCATAGCAATCAGCCCCAGCATTTT	CASSLHSNQPQHF
NA	TRBV24-1	TRBJ2-3	TRBD2	TGTGCCACCAGCCGGACTAGCGGGATATTAAGCACAGATACGCAGTATTTT	CATSRTSGILSTDTQYF
many	TRBV9	TRBJ2-3	TRBD2	TGTGCCAGCAGCGACGGGACTAGCGGGAGTAGCACAGATACGCAGTATTTT	CASSDGTSGSSTDTQYF